This T cell receptor (beta chain) was sequenced during a study of T cells in localized non-small cell lung cancer. General study results and limits: Sequencing involved a lone tumor region, leaving heterogeneity possible. In uninvolved adjacent lung, T cell clonality reached its highest value, exceeding tumor.

V lost 2 bases, J lost 0 bases, and 11 bases stayed unmatched. The CDR3 is 19 residues long. Germline V lookup: CDR1 SEHNR, CDR2 FQNEAQ (reference sequence). This clone was picked up a small number of times. What it binds is not known. Profiled with immunoSEQ multiplex PCR; TCRdb holds only in-frame clones, not every one. This table has fewer than 35,000 clones, 90% appearing once. The starting material was peripheral blood, obtained before any cancer treatment. This TCR was recovered from a man aged 40-75 years with stage I lung adenocarcinoma. The rearrangement joins TRBV7-9 to TRBJ2-3; 10 bases are a match to TRBD2. The CDR3 nucleotides read TGTGCCAGCAGCTTAACCCTACTAGCGGGGCCCAATAGCACAGATACGCAGTATTTT. Encoded protein: CASSLTLLAGPNSTDTQYF.